These 12 T cell receptor beta chains were sequenced from one sample in a study of T cell clonality in common variable immunodeficiency. The data were produced by immunoSEQ multiplex PCR, yet TCRdb's version contains in-frame clones alone and is incomplete. This sample comprises tens of thousands of clones, none seen once only. Material for sequencing was peripheral blood mononuclear cells. All receptors come from a person between 18 and 70 years old in good health.

This clone was counted at least ten times. The read ends 3 residues before the CDR3 terminus; that terminus is restored from the germline J gene. The J gene is TRBJ1-5, the V gene TRBV7-9, with a possible D match to TRBD1 (5 bases). There are 14 residues in the CDR3. Germline V gene lookup returns CDR1 SEHNR and CDR2 FQNEAQ (reference sequence). V dropped 1 base and J dropped 7 bases, with 11 bases sitting between them. CDR3 bases read: TGTGCCAGCAGCTTAGGGCAGGGTCTGCAGCCC. Its translation: CASSLGQGLQP. The entire CDR3 sequence reads CASSLGQGLQPQHF.

This clone was observed many times. The observed sequence ends 3 residues before the CDR3 terminus, with the missing tail filled in from the germline J gene. The chain couples TRBV30 to TRBJ2-3; tentative D call: TRBD1 (6 bases). The germline CDR1 and CDR2 sequences are GTSNPN and SVGIG (reference sequence). The length of the CDR3 is 16 residues. Trimming cost V 0 bases and J 2 bases, with 15 bases left between them. CDR3 DNA, as far as it was read: TGTGCCTGGAGTGTAGAGGGGGTGTTTTCCACAGATACG. It yields the protein CAWSVEGVFSTDT. The complete CDR3 reads CAWSVEGVFSTDTQYF.

This clone was counted between two and nine times. The CDR3 extends 3 residues past the end of the read, so its final part is completed from the germline J gene. The chain carries TRBV19 and TRBJ2-3, with a weak D call TRBD1 (5 bases). Germline V lookup: CDR1 LNHDA, CDR2 SQIVND (reference sequence). This CDR3 has 18 residues. The part of the CDR3 DNA that was read is TGTGCCAGTAGTATAGATCCCGGCAGTTTTCAGGGCAATCAGCCG. It is translated as CASSIDPGSFQGNQP. The entire CDR3 protein reads CASSIDPGSFQGNQPQYF.

There are many counts of this clone. CDR3 residues: CSAALLAGSQETQYF. CDR3 DNA, as far as it was read: TGCAGTGCTGCCCTACTAGCGGGGTCCCAAGAGACC. The V gene is TRBV20-1, the J gene TRBJ2-5, with 10 nucleotides matching TRBD2. The CDR3 goes on 3 residues after the read ends, and that part is filled in from the germline J gene. J was trimmed by 1 base and V by 5 bases; bases with no gene match: 7. The CDR3 has 15 amino acids. The germline gives CDR1 DFQATT, CDR2 SNEGSKA (reference sequence).

Only a few counts were recorded for this clone. The read halts 3 residues ahead of the CDR3 end, with the missing end drawn from the germline J gene. The rearrangement links TRBV5-1 to TRBJ2-3; perhaps TRBD1 as D (6 bases). Between the trimmed V and J ends, which lost 0 bases and 3 bases, there was a span of 11 bases. Germline CDR1 SGHRS, CDR2 YFSETQ. This CDR3 is built from 15 residues. The CDR3 loop is CASSLVRGLTDTQYF. CDR3 DNA, as far as it was read: TGCGCCAGCAGCTTGGTGAGGGGGTTGACAGATACG.

As concerns this clone: The CDR3 goes on 3 residues after the read ends, and that part is filled in from the germline J gene. This chain connects TRBV7-9 to TRBJ1-5; TRBD1 might be the D (6 bases). The V gene's germline CDR1 is SEHNR and CDR2 FQNEAQ (reference sequence). The CDR3 spans 15 residues. Between the trimmed V and J ends, which lost 5 bases and 3 bases, there was a span of 14 bases. CDR3 in amino acids: CASSLQGLDNQPQHF. CDR3 DNA, as far as it was read: TGTGCCAGCAGCCTTCAGGGGTTAGACAATCAGCCC.

This clone was recorded many times. From the germline J gene comes the end of the CDR3, since the read stops 3 residues before it. The chain uses TRBV20-1 and TRBJ1-5; D may be TRBD1 (5 bases). V shed 3 bases and J shed 6 bases, with 12 bases lying between them. The CDR3 spans 13 residues. Per germline, CDR1 DFQATT and CDR2 SNEGSKA (reference sequence). CDR3 bases read: TGCAGTGCTAGTTGGGGGGGTAGTCAGCCC. Protein product: CSASWGGSQP. The complete CDR3 sequence is CSASWGGSQPQHF.

This clone was detected ten times or more. The read is 3 residues too short to cover the CDR3 end, so that end is filled in from the germline J gene. The J gene is TRBJ2-5, the V gene TRBV29-1; D uncertain. V was cut by 6 bases and J by 2 bases, with 10 bases left in between. Looked up from germline, CDR1 is SQVTM and CDR2 is ANQGSEA. The CDR3 is made up of 12 amino acids. The CDR3 DNA, read in part, is TGCAGCGTAACACCGCGGCAAGAGACC. This translates into CSVTPRQET. The entire CDR3 sequence reads CSVTPRQETQYF.

This clone was counted ten times or more. The sequence runs out 3 residues before the end of the CDR3; the remainder is reconstructed from the germline J gene. The gene calls are TRBV2 and TRBJ1-1, with D possibly matching TRBD1 (6 bases). V was clipped by 6 bases and J by 4 bases, with 12 bases between them. Germline V gene data show CDR1 as SNHLY and CDR2 as FYNNEI. This CDR3 is built from 13 residues. The DNA read from the CDR3 is TGTGCCAGCAGCCCGAGGGGGAGCACTGAA. Translation gives CASSPRGSTE. The whole CDR3 sequence is CASSPRGSTEAFF.

This clone was counted many times. Read coverage stops 3 residues before the CDR3 terminus; the germline J gene supplies the remainder. The chain employs TRBV7-3 and TRBJ1-1; no definite D call. Between the trimmed V and J ends, which lost 5 bases and 2 bases, there was a span of 12 bases. The CDR3 sequence is 14 residues long. Germline V gene data show CDR1 as SGHTA and CDR2 as FQGTGA. The covered CDR3 bases are TGTGCCAGCAGCCGACTCGGTTTAAACACTGAA. Translating it yields CASSRLGLNTE. The whole CDR3 sequence is CASSRLGLNTEAFF.

This clone came up a few times. The CDR3 end lies 3 residues beyond the end of the read and is filled in from the germline J gene. The rearrangement uses TRBV7-6 and TRBJ2-5; 11 bases are a match to TRBD1. Germline CDR1 is SGHVS and CDR2 is FNYEAQ. This CDR3 spans 16 amino acids. Unmatched junction bases numbered 8, after V lost 2 bases and J lost 6 bases. The CDR3 sequence is CASSLPRDRGGKTQYF. Partial CDR3 DNA: TGTGCCAGCAGCTTACCCCGGGACAGGGGGGGGAAGACC.

A remark on this clone: The read stops 3 residues short of the end of the CDR3; the missing end is completed from the germline J gene. This chain joins TRBV19 and TRBJ2-7, with 9 nucleotides matching TRBD1. The junction had 6 bases not matched to a gene; V was cut back by 5 bases and J by 4 bases. CDR3 length equals 14 residues. Germline-derived CDR1 and CDR2 are LNHDA and SQIVND (reference sequence). CDR3 sequence: CASSAGQGLYEQYF. The sequenced part of the CDR3 DNA is TGTGCCAGTAGTGCTGGACAGGGGTTGTACGAG. The variable domain in full, with the rest retrieved from reference TRBV19 and TRBJ2-7, is DGGITQSPKYLFRKEGQNVTLSCEQNLNHDAMYWYRQDPGQGLRLIYYSQIVNDFQKGDIAEGYSVSREKKESFPLTVTSAQKNPTAFYLCASSAGQGLYEQYFGPGTRLTVT.